This T cell receptor beta chain was sequenced during a study of regulatory T cells in long-lasting Graves disease. This clonotype was counted between two and nine times. Time point here: persistent/refractory GD, antithyroid drugs over 5 years with positive TRAb. Generation of the TCR library employed RNA extracted from PBMCs. Sequencing libraries for TCR beta were prepared with iRepertoire HTBI primers and Arm-PCR of CDR3 regions. TCRdb independently ran MiXCR on the multiplex PCR reads; one entry per CDR3 protein. The sample consists of 310,000 or so distinct CDR3 sequences, less than 20% of them appearing once. The sequence was collected from a female donor with Graves disease. The specimen comprised peripheral blood mononuclear cells (PBMCs), sampled when the disease was refractory, from a patient treated with antithyroid drugs.

The CDR3: CASSVDRPSGGNTIYF. The CDR3 DNA reads as TGTGCCAGCAGCGTGGACAGGCCCTCAGGTGGAAACACCATATATTTT. The V and J genes are TRBV11-2 and TRBJ1-3; 7 nucleotides match TRBD1. Per the germline V gene, CDR1 is SGHAT and CDR2 is FQNNGV. Trimming removed 5 bases from V and 3 bases from J; junction bases left unmatched: 10. This CDR3 contains 16 residues.